The present TCR beta chain was sequenced within a study of OX40 agonist ivuxolimab in advanced cancers. V lost 2 bases, J lost 7 bases, and 9 bases lay in between. Germline lookup yields CDR1 MDHEN and CDR2 SYDVKM. This CDR3 has 12 amino acids. Data came from immunoSEQ multiplex PCR; TCRdb stores just in-frame clones and leaves some out. The sample holds 65,000 to 85,000 clones; around nine tenths are singletons and the top ten take around 1.9%. The source was CD4+ or CD8+ T cells sorted from blood, collected in a trial of the OX40 agonist ivuxolimab. The sequence was collected from an adult with an advanced solid tumor such as melanoma, head and neck, liver or kidney cancer. V gene TRBV28 combines with J gene TRBJ2-7; D is uncertain. Here the CDR3 DNA reads TGTGCCAGCAGTTTACGGGTGGGGGAGCAGTACTTC. Encoded protein: CASSLRVGEQYF. The entire variable domain, with the rest obtained from reference TRBV28 and TRBJ2-7, is as follows: DVKVTQSSRYLVKRTGEKVFLECVQDMDHENMFWYRQDPGLGLRLIYFSYDVKMKEKGDIPEGYSVSREKKERFSLILESASTNQTSMYLCASSLRVGEQYFGPGTRLTVT.